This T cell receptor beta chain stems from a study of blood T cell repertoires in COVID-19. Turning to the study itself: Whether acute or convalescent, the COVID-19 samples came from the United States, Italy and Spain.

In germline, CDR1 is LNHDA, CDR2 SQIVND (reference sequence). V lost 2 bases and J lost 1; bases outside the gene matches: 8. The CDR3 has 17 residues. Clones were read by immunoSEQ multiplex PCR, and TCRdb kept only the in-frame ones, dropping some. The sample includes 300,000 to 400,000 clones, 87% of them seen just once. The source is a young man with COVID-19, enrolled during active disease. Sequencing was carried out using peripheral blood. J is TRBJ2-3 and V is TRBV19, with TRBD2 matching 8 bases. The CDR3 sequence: CASSISWAGGRTDTQYF. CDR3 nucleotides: TGTGCCAGTAGTATATCCTGGGCGGGGGGACGCACAGATACGCAGTATTTT.